This paragraph covers one T cell receptor (beta chain) sequence. The target antigen is unknown. The sample comes from a study of T cell repertoires in cytomegalovirus infection. The germline V gene encodes CDR1 MNHEY and CDR2 SVGAGI. The germline V and J ends were trimmed by 0 bases and 8 bases, with 14 bases remaining between them. This CDR3 is 15 amino acids long. General observations from the study: Cumulative frequency of public TCR beta families picked out carriers of CMV plus the relevant HLA. HLA-C-restricted CMV-specific TCR beta clonotypes prevailed in the ex vivo response.

TCRdb reprocessed the reads via MiXCR and lists one record per CDR3 protein. The sample includes about 490,000 distinct CDR3 sequences, 15% to 20% of them seen just once. The sample comprised CD8+ T cells from PBMCs. This TCR derives from a human donor in good health (CMV status not recorded). Some clones in this sample may be carry-over from other donors' samples. This chain joins TRBV6-5 and TRBJ2-4, with D maybe TRBD2 (6 bases). As DNA, the CDR3 is TGTGCCAGCAGTTACTCGGTTGAAGGAGGGCACATTCAGTACTTC. It yields the protein CASSYSVEGGHIQYF.